What follows describes a single T cell receptor (beta chain). Antigen unknown. PBMCs came from 10 ml of fresh peripheral blood. Amplifying from RNA transcripts, the study obtained TCR beta CDR3 regions. HTBI-primed first-round RT-PCR preceded second-round multiplex PCR. TCRdb reprocessed the multiplex PCR reads via MiXCR and lists one record per CDR3 protein. The table has about 230,000 distinct CDR3 sequences, less than 55% seen once. This sample is part of a study of Graves' ophthalmopathy and Graves' hyperthyroidism. Germline-derived CDR1 and CDR2 are SEHNR and FQNEAQ (reference sequence). V lost 2 bases, J lost 6 bases, and 7 bases stayed unmatched. CDR3 length: 15 amino acids. Whole-study results and caveats: Ophthalmopathy was separated from stable hyperthyroidism by a 13-signature model with 87.88% sensitivity and just under 84% specificity.

The sample taken for sequencing was peripheral blood. The chain joins TRBV7-9 to TRBJ1-2; 9 bases line up with TRBD1. The clonotype was recovered from an adult man with Graves' ophthalmopathy. CDR3 DNA sequence: TGTGCCAGCAGCTTAACCGGGACAGGGATTAATGGCTACACCTTC. This gives the protein CASSLTGTGINGYTF.